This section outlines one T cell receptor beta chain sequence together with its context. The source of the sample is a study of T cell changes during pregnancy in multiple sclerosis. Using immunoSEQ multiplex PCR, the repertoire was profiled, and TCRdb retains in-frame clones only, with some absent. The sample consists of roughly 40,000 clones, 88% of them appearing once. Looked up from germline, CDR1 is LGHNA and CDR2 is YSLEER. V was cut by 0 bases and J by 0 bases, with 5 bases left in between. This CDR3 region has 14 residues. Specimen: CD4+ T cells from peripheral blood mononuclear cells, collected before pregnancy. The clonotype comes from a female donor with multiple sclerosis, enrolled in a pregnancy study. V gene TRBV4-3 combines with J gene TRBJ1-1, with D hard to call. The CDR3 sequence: CASSQEAVNTEAFF. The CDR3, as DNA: TGCGCCAGCAGCCAAGAGGCAGTGAACACTGAAGCTTTCTTT.